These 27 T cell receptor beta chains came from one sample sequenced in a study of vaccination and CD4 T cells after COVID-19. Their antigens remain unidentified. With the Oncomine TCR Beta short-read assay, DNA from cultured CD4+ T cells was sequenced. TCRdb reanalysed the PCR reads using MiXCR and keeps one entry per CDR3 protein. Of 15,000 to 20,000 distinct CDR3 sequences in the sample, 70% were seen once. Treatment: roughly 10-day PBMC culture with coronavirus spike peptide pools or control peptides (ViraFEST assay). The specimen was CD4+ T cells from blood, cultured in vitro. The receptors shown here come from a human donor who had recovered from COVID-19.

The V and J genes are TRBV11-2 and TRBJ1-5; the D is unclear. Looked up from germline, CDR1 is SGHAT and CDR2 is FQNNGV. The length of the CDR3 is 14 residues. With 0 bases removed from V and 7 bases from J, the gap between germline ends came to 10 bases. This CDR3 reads CASSLDPGVQPQHF. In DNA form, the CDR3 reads TGTGCCAGCAGCTTAGATCCCGGGGTGCAGCCCCAGCATTTT.

The CDR3 region is CASSPPAGTLNEAFF. Written as DNA, the CDR3 is TGTGCCAGCAGTCCCCCTGCCGGGACACTCAATGAAGCTTTCTTT. The rearrangement links TRBV28 to TRBJ1-1; weak D call: TRBD1 (6 bases). In germline, CDR1 is MDHEN, CDR2 SYDVKM. The CDR3 runs 15 residues. Trimming removed 5 bases at V and 7 bases at J, with 20 bases between. Full variable domain (rest looked up from reference TRBV28 and TRBJ1-1): DVKVTQSSRYLVKRTGEKVFLECVQDMDHENMFWYRQDPGLGLRLIYFSYDVKMKEKGDIPEGYSVSREKKERFSLILESASTNQTSMYLCASSPPAGTLNEAFFGQGTRLTVV.

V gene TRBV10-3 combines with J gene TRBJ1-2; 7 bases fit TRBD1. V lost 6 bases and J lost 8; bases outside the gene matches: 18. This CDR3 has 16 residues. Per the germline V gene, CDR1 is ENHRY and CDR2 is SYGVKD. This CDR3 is CAIRGDRARNSGGYTF. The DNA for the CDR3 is TGTGCCATCAGGGGAGACAGGGCGAGAAATTCGGGCGGCTACACCTTC.

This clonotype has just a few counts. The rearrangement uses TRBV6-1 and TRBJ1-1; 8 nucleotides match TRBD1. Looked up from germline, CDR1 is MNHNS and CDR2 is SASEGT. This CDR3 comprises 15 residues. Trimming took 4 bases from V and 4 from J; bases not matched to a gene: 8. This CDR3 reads CASSAQGAAGTEAFF. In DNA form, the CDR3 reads TGTGCCAGCAGTGCTCAGGGGGCTGCGGGCACTGAAGCTTTCTTT.

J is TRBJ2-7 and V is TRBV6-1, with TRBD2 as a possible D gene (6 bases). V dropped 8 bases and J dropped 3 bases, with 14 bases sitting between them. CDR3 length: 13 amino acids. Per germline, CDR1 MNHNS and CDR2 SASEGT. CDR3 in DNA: TGTGCCAGCTCCCTTGGGGGGATCTACGAGCAGTACTTC. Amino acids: CASSLGGIYEQYF.

DNA of the CDR3: TGTGCCAGCAGTTTCCGGGCTCGCTCCTCTTCGAACTATGGCTACACCTTC. The encoded protein is CASSFRARSSSNYGYTF. The chain employs TRBV28 and TRBJ1-2; D unclear. CDR1 and CDR2 (germline): MDHEN, SYDVKM. The CDR3 has 17 amino acids. The ends were cut back, 3 bases at V and 2 bases at J, with 19 bases in the middle.

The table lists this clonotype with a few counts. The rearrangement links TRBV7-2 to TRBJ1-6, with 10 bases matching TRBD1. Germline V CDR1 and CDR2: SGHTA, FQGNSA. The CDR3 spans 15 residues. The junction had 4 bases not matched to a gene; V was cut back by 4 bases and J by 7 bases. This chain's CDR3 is CASSSPGQGNSPLHF. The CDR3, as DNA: TGTGCCAGCAGCTCCCCGGGACAGGGGAATTCACCCCTCCACTTT.

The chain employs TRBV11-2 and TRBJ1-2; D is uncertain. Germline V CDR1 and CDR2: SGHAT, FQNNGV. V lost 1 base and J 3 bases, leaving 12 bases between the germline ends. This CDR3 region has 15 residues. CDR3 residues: CASSLGTADYYGYTF. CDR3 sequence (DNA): TGTGCCAGCAGCTTAGGGACGGCCGATTACTATGGCTACACCTTC. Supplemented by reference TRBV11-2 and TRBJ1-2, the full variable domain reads EAGVAQSPRYKIIEKRQSVAFWCNPISGHATLYWYQQILGQGPKLLIQFQNNGVVDDSQLPKDRFSAERLKGVDSTLKIQPAKLEDSAVYLCASSLGTADYYGYTFGSGTRLTVV.

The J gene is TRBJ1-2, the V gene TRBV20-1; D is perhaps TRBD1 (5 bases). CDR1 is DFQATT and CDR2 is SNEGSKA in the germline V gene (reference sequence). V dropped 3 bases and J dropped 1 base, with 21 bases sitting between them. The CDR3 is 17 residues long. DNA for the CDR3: TGCAGTGCTAGGTACCCGGGACGGGGGACGAGTAACTATGGCTACACCTTC. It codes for CSARYPGRGTSNYGYTF.

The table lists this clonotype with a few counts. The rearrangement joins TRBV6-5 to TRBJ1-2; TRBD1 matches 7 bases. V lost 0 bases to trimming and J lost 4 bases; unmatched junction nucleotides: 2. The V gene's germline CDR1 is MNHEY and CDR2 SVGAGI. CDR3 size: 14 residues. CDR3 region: CASSYSDRPYGYTF. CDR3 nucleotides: TGTGCCAGCAGTTACTCGGACAGGCCCTATGGCTACACCTTC.

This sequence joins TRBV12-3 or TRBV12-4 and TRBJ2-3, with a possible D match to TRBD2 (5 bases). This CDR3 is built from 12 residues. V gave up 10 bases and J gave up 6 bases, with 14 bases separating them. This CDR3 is CATILVADTQYF. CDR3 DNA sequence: TGTGCCACCATCCTTGTAGCGGATACGCAGTATTTT.

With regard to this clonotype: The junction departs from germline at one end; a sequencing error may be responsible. CDR3 DNA sequence: TGTGCAAGCAGTTGGGGGGCCCACTACGAGCAGTACTTC. This sequence encodes CASSWGAHYEQYF. This sequence joins TRBV6-5 and TRBJ2-7; either TRBD1 or TRBD2 may supply D (6 bases each). The CDR3 contains 13 residues. CDR1 MNHEY and CDR2 SVGAGI come from the germline V gene.

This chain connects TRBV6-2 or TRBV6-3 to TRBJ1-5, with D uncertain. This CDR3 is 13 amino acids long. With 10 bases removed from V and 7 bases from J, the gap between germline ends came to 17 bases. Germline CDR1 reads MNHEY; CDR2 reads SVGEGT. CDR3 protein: CATHITPGQPQHF. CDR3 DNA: TGTGCCACTCATATAACCCCAGGACAGCCCCAGCATTTT.

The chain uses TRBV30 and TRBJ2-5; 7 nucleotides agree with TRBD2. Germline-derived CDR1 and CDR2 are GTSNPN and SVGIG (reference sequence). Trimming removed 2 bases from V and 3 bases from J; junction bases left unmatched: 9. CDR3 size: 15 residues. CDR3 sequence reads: CAWSMNSGVKETQYF. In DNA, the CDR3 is TGTGCCTGGAGTATGAACAGCGGGGTGAAAGAGACCCAGTACTTC.

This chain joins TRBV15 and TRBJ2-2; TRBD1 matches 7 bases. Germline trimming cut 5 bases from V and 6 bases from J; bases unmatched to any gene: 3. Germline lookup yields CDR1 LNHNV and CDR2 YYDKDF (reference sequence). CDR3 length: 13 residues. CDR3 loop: CATSGDSSGELFF. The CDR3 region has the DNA TGTGCCACCAGCGGGGACAGCTCCGGGGAGCTGTTTTTT.

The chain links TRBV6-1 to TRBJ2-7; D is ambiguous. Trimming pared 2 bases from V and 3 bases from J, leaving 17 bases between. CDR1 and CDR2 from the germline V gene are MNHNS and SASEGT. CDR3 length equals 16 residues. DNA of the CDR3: TGTGCCAGCAGTGAAATTACGAGAGTCTTTGGCTACGAGCAGTACTTC. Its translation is CASSEITRVFGYEQYF.

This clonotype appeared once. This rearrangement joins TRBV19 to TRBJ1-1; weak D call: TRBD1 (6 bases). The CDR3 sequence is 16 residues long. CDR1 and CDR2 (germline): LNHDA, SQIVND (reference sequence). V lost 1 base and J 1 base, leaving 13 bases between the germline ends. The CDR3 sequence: CASSIARQVGNTEAFF. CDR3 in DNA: TGTGCCAGTAGTATAGCCAGACAGGTCGGGAACACTGAAGCTTTCTTT.

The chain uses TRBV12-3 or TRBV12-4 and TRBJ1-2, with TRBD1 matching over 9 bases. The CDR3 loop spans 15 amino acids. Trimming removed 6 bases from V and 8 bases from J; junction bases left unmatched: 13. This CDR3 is CASSLLGGQGGGYTF. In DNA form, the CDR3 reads TGTGCCAGCAGCCTTTTGGGGGGACAGGGAGGGGGCTACACCTTC.

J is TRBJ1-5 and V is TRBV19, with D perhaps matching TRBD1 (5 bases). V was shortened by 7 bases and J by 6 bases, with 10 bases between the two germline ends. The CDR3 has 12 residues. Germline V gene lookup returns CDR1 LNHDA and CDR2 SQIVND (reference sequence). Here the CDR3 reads CASNLGGQPQHF. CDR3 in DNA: TGTGCCAGTAACCTGGGGGGTCAGCCCCAGCATTTT. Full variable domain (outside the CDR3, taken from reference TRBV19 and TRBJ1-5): DGGITQSPKYLFRKEGQNVTLSCEQNLNHDAMYWYRQDPGQGLRLIYYSQIVNDFQKGDIAEGYSVSREKKESFPLTVTSAQKNPTAFYLCASNLGGQPQHFGDGTRLSIL.

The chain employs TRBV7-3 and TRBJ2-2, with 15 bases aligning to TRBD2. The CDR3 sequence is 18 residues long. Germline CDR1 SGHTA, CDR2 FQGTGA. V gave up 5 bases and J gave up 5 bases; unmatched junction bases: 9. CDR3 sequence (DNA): TGTGCCAGCAGCCTTTCGGGACTAGCGGGAGGCGGGACCGGGGAGCTGTTTTTT. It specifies CASSLSGLAGGGTGELFF.

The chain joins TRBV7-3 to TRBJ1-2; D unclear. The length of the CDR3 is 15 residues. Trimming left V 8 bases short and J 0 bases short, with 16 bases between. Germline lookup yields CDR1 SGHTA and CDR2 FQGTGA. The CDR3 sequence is CASVYVEGTNYGYTF. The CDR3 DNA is TGTGCCAGCGTCTATGTGGAGGGTACTAACTATGGCTACACCTTC. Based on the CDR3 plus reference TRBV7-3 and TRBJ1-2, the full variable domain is GAGVSQTPSNKVTEKGKYVELRCDPISGHTALYWYRQSLGQGPEFLIYFQGTGAADDSGLPNDRFFAVRPEGSVSTLKIQRTERGDSAVYLCASVYVEGTNYGYTFGSGTRLTVV.

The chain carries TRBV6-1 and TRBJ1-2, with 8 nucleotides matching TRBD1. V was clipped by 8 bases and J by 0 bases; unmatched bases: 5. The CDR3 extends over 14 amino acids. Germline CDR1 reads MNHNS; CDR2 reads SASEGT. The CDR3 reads CASRWTGTNYGYTF. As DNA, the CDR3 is TGTGCCAGCCGGTGGACAGGGACTAACTATGGCTACACCTTC.

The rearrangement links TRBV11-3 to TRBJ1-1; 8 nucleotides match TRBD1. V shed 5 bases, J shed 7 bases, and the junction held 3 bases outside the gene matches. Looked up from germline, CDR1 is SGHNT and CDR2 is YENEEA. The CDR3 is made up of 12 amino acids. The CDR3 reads CASSPGTGEAFF. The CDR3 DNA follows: TGTGCCAGCAGCCCCGGGACAGGTGAAGCTTTCTTT.

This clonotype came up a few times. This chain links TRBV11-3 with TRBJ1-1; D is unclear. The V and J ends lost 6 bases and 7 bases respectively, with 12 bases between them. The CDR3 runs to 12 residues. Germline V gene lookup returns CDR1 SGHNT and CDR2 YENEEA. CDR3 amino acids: CASSLTRLEAFF. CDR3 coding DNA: TGTGCCAGCAGTTTGACTAGGCTTGAAGCTTTCTTT.

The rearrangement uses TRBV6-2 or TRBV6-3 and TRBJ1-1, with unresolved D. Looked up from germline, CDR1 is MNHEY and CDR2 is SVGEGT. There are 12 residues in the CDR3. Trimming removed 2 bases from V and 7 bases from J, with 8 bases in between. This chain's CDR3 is CASSYTAGEAFF. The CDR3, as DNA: TGTGCCAGCAGTTACACGGCGGGTGAAGCTTTCTTT.

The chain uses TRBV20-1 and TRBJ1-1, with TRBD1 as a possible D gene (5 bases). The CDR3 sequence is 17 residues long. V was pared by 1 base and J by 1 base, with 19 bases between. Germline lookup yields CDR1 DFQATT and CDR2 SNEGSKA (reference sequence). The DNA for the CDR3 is TGCAGTGCTAGAGTCCAGGTGGAGCAGGGAAGGAACACTGAAGCTTTCTTT. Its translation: CSARVQVEQGRNTEAFF.

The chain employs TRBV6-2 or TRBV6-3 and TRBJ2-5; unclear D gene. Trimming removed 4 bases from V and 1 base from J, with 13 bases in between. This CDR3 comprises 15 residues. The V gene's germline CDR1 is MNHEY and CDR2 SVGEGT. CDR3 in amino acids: CASSSAPVGQETQYF. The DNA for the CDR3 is TGTGCCAGCAGTTCCGCTCCGGTGGGCCAAGAGACCCAGTACTTC.